This T cell receptor (beta chain) is from a study of blood T cell repertoires in COVID-19 (dated by TCRdb to the early 2020s). Notes on the research overall: The collaborator samples originated in the United States, Italy and Spain and spanned the acute and convalescent phases of COVID-19. The repertoires were released in a freely available public database intended as a resource for research on the immune response to SARS-CoV-2. Deeply sampled blood TCRbeta repertoires from subjects exposed to, actively infected with, or recovered from COVID-19 were included in the dataset. Samples were obtained from the ongoing ImmuneRACE study (first 160 participants) and from 950 to 1,500 subjects provided by 6 global collaborators. The material from the prospective study consisted of cDNA or gDNA derived from T cells, B-cell-depleted T cells, or PBMCs. Sample metadata almost always included a de-identified subject ID, COVID-19 status, age in years and sex. Where available, HLA class I and class II types were obtained from metadata supplied by the sample provider rather than from assay-based typing. Paper-wide results and their limitations: How much clinical and demographic metadata was included differed by source and by participant, and the metadata was provided uncurated.

Each collaborating institution followed its own protocols to collect whole blood in K2EDTA tubes. For TCRbeta analysis, collaborator samples were shipped as frozen whole blood, as isolated PBMCs, or as DNA extracted from either sample type. The CDR3 spans 13 residues, from the cysteine through the phenylalanine. The CDR3 DNA has 39 bases and is translated from base 1. Trimming removed 6 bases from V and 1 base from J, leaving 10 bases between the germline ends. The germline V gene gives CDR1 as SGHDT and CDR2 as YYEEEE. As concerns this clone: Its antigen is currently not known. One base away there is no much larger clone; base qualities are not given.

The immunoSEQ Assay, a bias-controlled multiplex PCR, was used to amplify TCRbeta CDR3 regions from genomic DNA. The original methods were these. Within the assay, amplification of reference gene primers was used to estimate how many nucleated cells each sample contained. To quantify the absolute abundance of each unique TCRbeta CDR3 rearrangement, sequence reads were collapsed and filtered. For each sample, productive Simpson clonality was calculated by taking the square root of Simpson's diversity index across productive rearrangements. Held by TCRdb, this immuneACCESS table contains in-frame sequences only and omits some clones. Under half of the omission traces to an unresolved V gene where checked; the cause of the rest is unknown. V and J calls and clone size are as listed in that table; D and trimming were resolved from the DNA. This sample comprises about 58,000 clones, 75% to 90% of them detected only once. The ten biggest clones cover 7% to 10% of the sample.

The TCR originated in a woman aged 70 to 79 with active COVID-19. Material: peripheral blood. The chain is encoded by TRBV5-6 joined to TRBJ2-5; a tentative D match to TRBD2 spans 5 bases. The base sequence is TGTGCCAGCACCCCCGAGGGCCAAGAGACCCAGTACTTC. Translated, it reads CASTPEGQETQYF.